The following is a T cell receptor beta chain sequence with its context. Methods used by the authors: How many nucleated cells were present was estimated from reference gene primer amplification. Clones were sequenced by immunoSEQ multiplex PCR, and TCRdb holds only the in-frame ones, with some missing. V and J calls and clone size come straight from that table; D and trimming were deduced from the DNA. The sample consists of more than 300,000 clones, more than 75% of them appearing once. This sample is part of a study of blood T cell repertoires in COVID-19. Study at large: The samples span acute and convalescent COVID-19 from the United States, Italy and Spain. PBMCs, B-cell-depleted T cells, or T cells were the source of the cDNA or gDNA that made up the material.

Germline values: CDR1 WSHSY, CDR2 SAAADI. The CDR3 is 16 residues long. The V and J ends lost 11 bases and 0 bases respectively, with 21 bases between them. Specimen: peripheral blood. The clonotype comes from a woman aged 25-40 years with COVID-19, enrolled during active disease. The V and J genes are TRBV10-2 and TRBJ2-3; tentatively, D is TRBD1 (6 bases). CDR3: CACRDPGQPSTDTQYF. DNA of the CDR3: TGCGCCTGCCGGGATCCAGGACAGCCTAGCACAGATACGCAGTATTTT.